The 21 T cell receptor beta chains presented below share a single source sample, sequenced in a study of graft-versus-host responses after intestinal transplantation. Tissue processing of the graft released intraepithelial and lamina propria lymphocytes from it. Here immunoSEQ multiplex PCR was the method, and the copy in TCRdb shows in-frame clones only, minus some. The sample records under 9,000 clones, around 72% being singletons. The sample was ileum tissue, taken 494 days after intestinal transplant. These receptors were taken from a human patient who received an intestinal transplant, so some T cells may come from the graft donor.

This clone is medium-sized. The J gene is TRBJ1-5, the V gene TRBV5-4; no clear D. Germline CDR1 reads SGHNT; CDR2 reads YYREEE (reference sequence). Trimming stripped 3 bases from V and 5 bases from J, with 12 bases between. This CDR3 comprises 14 residues. The CDR3 region is CASSSIGTDQPQHF. CDR3 sequence (DNA): TGTGCCAGCAGCTCAATCGGTACCGATCAGCCCCAGCATTTT.

This clone has just a few counts. The chain employs TRBV30 and TRBJ2-5; tentative D call: TRBD1 (7 bases). Trimming stripped 0 bases from V and 5 bases from J, with 13 bases between. The CDR3 consists of 14 residues. The germline gives CDR1 GTSNPN, CDR2 SVGIG (reference sequence). The CDR3 DNA is TGTGCCTGGAGTGTTGGAGCAGGGGGGGAGACCCAGTACTTC. Translating gives CAWSVGAGGETQYF.

This sequence joins TRBV30 and TRBJ1-2; 7 bases match TRBD1. Losses at the gene ends were 2 bases for V and 4 bases for J; bases not matched to a gene: 4. The CDR3 loop spans 13 amino acids. Germline loops: CDR1 GTSNPN, CDR2 SVGIG (reference sequence). CDR3 in DNA: TGTGCCTGGAGTCGGACAGGCTTCTATGGCTACACCTTC. Protein: CAWSRTGFYGYTF. Based on the CDR3 plus reference TRBV30 and TRBJ1-2, the full variable domain is SQTIHQWPATLVQPVGSPLSLECTVEGTSNPNLYWYRQAAGRGLQLLFYSVGIGQISSEVPQNLSASRPQDRQFILSSKKLLLSDSGFYLCAWSRTGFYGYTFGSGTRLTVV.

The chain joins TRBV6-6 to TRBJ1-2, with D hard to call. V gave up 0 bases and J gave up 3 bases, with 8 bases separating them. Germline V gene lookup returns CDR1 MNHNY and CDR2 SVGAGI (reference sequence). The CDR3 runs to 14 residues. CDR3 sequence: CASSYSSVYYGYTF. As DNA, the CDR3 is TGTGCCAGCAGTTACTCTTCCGTGTACTATGGCTACACCTTC.

This clone was seen just once. This chain links TRBV19 with TRBJ2-2; the D gene is possibly TRBD2 (6 bases). This CDR3 contains 15 residues. CDR1 LNHDA and CDR2 SQIVND come from the germline V gene (reference sequence). Trimming pared 6 bases from V and 6 bases from J, leaving 17 bases between. In DNA, the CDR3 is TGTGCCAGTAGAACGACTAGTGTACTTGCCGGGGAGCTGTTTTTT. Translated: CASRTTSVLAGELFF.

This clone was observed a few times. The CDR3 is CASSTPAAGMFYEQYF. In DNA, the CDR3 is TGTGCCAGTAGTACCCCCGCCGCGGGAATGTTCTACGAGCAGTACTTC. This chain uses TRBV19 with TRBJ2-7; D perhaps matches TRBD2 (6 bases). This CDR3 spans 16 amino acids. The germline V gene encodes CDR1 LNHDA and CDR2 SQIVND (reference sequence). Trimming removed 4 bases from V and 3 bases from J, with 19 bases in between.

This clone was counted between two and nine times. This rearrangement joins TRBV30 to TRBJ1-1; D is perhaps TRBD1 (5 bases). The V gene lost 4 bases and the J gene lost 3 bases, with 12 bases spanning the gap. Per the germline V gene, CDR1 is GTSNPN and CDR2 is SVGIG (reference sequence). The CDR3 is 13 amino acids. The CDR3 sequence is CAWKFWGDTEAFF. The CDR3 DNA reads as TGTGCCTGGAAGTTTTGGGGCGACACTGAAGCTTTCTTT.

This clone has only a few counts. Here the CDR3 DNA reads TGTGCCAGCAGCCAACATGAGGCCATCTTTTCGGAAGCTTTCTTT. Encoded protein: CASSQHEAIFSEAFF. The chain is built from TRBV14 and TRBJ1-1; D ambiguous. V was pared by 2 bases and J by 8 bases, with 18 bases between. Per germline, CDR1 SGHDN and CDR2 FVKESK. The CDR3 length is 15 residues.

Here the CDR3 reads CASSQVMRGAGDQPQHF. The CDR3 nucleotides read TGCGCCAGCAGCCAAGTGATGAGGGGGGCGGGGGATCAGCCCCAGCATTTT. V and J are TRBV4-1 and TRBJ1-5; D is perhaps TRBD1 (6 bases). With 1 base removed from V and 5 bases from J, the gap between germline ends came to 18 bases. The CDR3 covers 17 residues. Germline V gene data show CDR1 as MGHRA and CDR2 as YSYEKL.

The sample holds a few counts of this clone. The chain uses TRBV30 and TRBJ1-2; D remains unclear. CDR1 GTSNPN and CDR2 SVGIG come from the germline V gene (reference sequence). Trimming removed 2 bases at V and 6 bases at J, with 16 bases between. The CDR3 extends over 14 amino acids. The CDR3 DNA reads as TGTGCCTGGAGTAAGCGGTGGGTGAGGGATGGCTACACCTTC. Translated, it gives CAWSKRWVRDGYTF. The full variable domain, rest sourced from reference TRBV30 and TRBJ1-2, is SQTIHQWPATLVQPVGSPLSLECTVEGTSNPNLYWYRQAAGRGLQLLFYSVGIGQISSEVPQNLSASRPQDRQFILSSKKLLLSDSGFYLCAWSKRWVRDGYTFGSGTRLTVV.

This chain uses TRBV9 with TRBJ1-4, with D hard to call. With 0 bases removed from V and 6 bases from J, the gap between germline ends came to 15 bases. The CDR3 contains 16 residues. Germline V lookup: CDR1 SGDLS, CDR2 YYNGEE. The CDR3 protein is CASSVDPTLGDEKLFF. The DNA of the CDR3 is TGTGCCAGCAGCGTAGATCCGACCCTTGGGGATGAAAAACTGTTTTTT.

The chain uses TRBV27 and TRBJ2-1, with D perhaps matching TRBD2 (6 bases). V was cut by 5 bases and J by 0 bases, with 8 bases left in between. The germline V gene has CDR1 MNHEY and CDR2 SMNVEV (reference sequence). CDR3 length: 14 residues. This CDR3 reads CASSRTNSYNEQFF. DNA of the CDR3: TGTGCCAGCAGTAGGACTAACTCCTACAATGAGCAGTTCTTC.

The V gene is TRBV18, the J gene TRBJ1-1, with D unresolved. V lost 3 bases to trimming and J lost 0 bases, with 5 bases between them. The germline gives CDR1 KGHSH, CDR2 LQKENI. CDR3 length: 13 amino acids. The CDR3 DNA follows: TGTGCCAGCTCACCTCAGGTGAACACTGAAGCTTTCTTT. This gives the protein CASSPQVNTEAFF.

This clone was observed a handful of times. In DNA form, the CDR3 reads TGTGCCAGAAGCTTGGGCGACAGGCCGTCTAACTATGGCTACACCTTC. The encoded protein is CARSLGDRPSNYGYTF. This chain uses TRBV5-3 with TRBJ1-2; D may be TRBD1 (6 bases). TRBV5-3 counts as an open reading frame of uncertain function. The CDR3 is 16 residues long. Trimming removed 0 bases at V and 0 bases at J, with 12 bases between.

This clone came up once. The chain has TRBV6-1 and TRBJ1-1, with TRBD1 as a possible D gene (5 bases). Germline V gives CDR1 MNHNS, CDR2 SASEGT. V lost 8 bases and J lost 4, with 14 bases in between. This CDR3 comprises 13 residues. CDR3 sequence (DNA): TGTGCCAGCGGGAGAGGGGCTACCACTGAAGCTTTCTTT. It is translated as CASGRGATTEAFF.

V gene TRBV11-2 combines with J gene TRBJ2-3; perhaps TRBD2 as D (5 bases). Germline V gene data show CDR1 as SGHAT and CDR2 as FQNNGV. Trimming took 7 bases from V and 1 from J, leaving 12 bases between them. This CDR3 region has 14 residues. CDR3 in amino acids: CASTAYGGTDTQYF. CDR3 coding DNA: TGTGCCAGCACCGCCTACGGGGGCACAGATACGCAGTATTTT.

This chain joins TRBV7-2 and TRBJ2-7; D is possibly TRBD2 (6 bases). The CDR3 spans 13 residues. Germline lookup yields CDR1 SGHTA and CDR2 FQGNSA. V lost 1 base, J lost 6 bases, and 10 bases lay in between. The CDR3 DNA reads as TGTGCCAGCAGCTTAGGGGGCGGGGCCGAGCAGTACTTC. It is translated as CASSLGGGAEQYF.

CDR3 sequence reads: CASRDSSSYNEQFF. The CDR3 bases are TGCGCCAGCAGGGACAGCAGCTCCTACAATGAGCAGTTCTTC. The chain couples TRBV5-1 to TRBJ2-1; D is perhaps TRBD1 (6 bases). The CDR3 totals 14 residues. The germline V and J ends were trimmed by 5 bases and 0 bases, with 9 bases remaining between them. The germline gives CDR1 SGHRS, CDR2 YFSETQ.

The chain recombines TRBV28 with TRBJ2-3; 9 bases map to TRBD2. Germline values: CDR1 MDHEN, CDR2 SYDVKM. This CDR3 region has 16 residues. V lost 5 bases and J lost 3; bases outside the gene matches: 9. CDR3 sequence reads: CASSIPPAGGTDTQYF. In DNA form, the CDR3 reads TGTGCCAGCAGTATCCCCCCAGCGGGAGGAACAGATACGCAGTATTTT.

This clone was seen a handful of times. J is TRBJ2-7 and V is TRBV18, with D perhaps TRBD2 (6 bases). CDR1 and CDR2 (germline): KGHSH, LQKENI. With 5 bases removed from V and 6 bases from J, the gap between germline ends came to 20 bases. The CDR3 spans 15 residues. DNA for the CDR3: TGTGCCAGCTCATCCGGGACTCCGATCCCCCTCGAGCAGTACTTC. Residues: CASSSGTPIPLEQYF.

A word on this clone: An end of the junction differs from the germline gene, which may be a read error. V is TRBV7-7 and J is TRBJ2-2; D gene uncertain. The germline CDR1 and CDR2 sequences are SSHAT and FNYEAQ (reference sequence). The CDR3 sequence is 14 residues long. Here the CDR3 reads CASSLGLNTGELFF. The CDR3 DNA reads TGTGCTAGCAGCTTAGGTCTAAACACCGGGGAGCTGTTTTTT. Supplemented by reference TRBV7-7 and TRBJ2-2, the full variable domain reads GAGVSQSPRYKVTKRGQDVTLRCDPISSHATLYWYQQALGQGPEFLTYFNYEAQPDKSGLPSDRFSAERPEGSISTLTIQRTEQRDSAMYRCASSLGLNTGELFFGEGSRLTVL.